This is a list of T cell receptor beta chains from one sample in a study of technical replicates of blood from a handful of donors. The repertoire was sequenced with immunoSEQ multiplex PCR; TCRdb's copy has only in-frame clones and lacks some. The sample lists 95,000 to 100,000 clones, almost 96% occurring once. The sample consisted of T cells isolated from PBMCs. All receptors come from a human donor in good health. Each CDR3 is given with its conserved first and last residue. D genes are given only for firm matches.

v_call,j_call,d_call,cdr3_aa
TRBV29-1,TRBJ2-7,TRBD2,CSVEGVAGSYEQYF
TRBV25-1,TRBJ2-7,TRBD1,CASLGTVSYEQYF
TRBV12-2,TRBJ2-5,.,CASRSTGGQETQYF
TRBV4-1,TRBJ1-1,TRBD1,CASREGALGMGAGTEAFF
TRBV7-6,TRBJ1-2,TRBD1,CASSLAAPGQLHYGYTF
TRBV9,TRBJ2-7,TRBD2,CASSVGLAGGPLVEQYF
TRBV4-2,TRBJ2-1,.,CASSQGRENNEQFF
TRBV11-2,TRBJ1-2,TRBD1,CASSASDRGGGYTF
TRBV6-5,TRBJ2-7,TRBD2,CASRAQRGFSSEQYF
TRBV28,TRBJ2-6,TRBD1,CASRTTGSSGANVLTF
TRBV15,TRBJ2-5,TRBD2,CATSRALAGEETQYF
TRBV10-2,TRBJ1-1,.,CASARDYLNTEAFF
TRBV5-1,TRBJ1-4,.,CASSLQELGTNEKLFF
TRBV6-5,TRBJ2-2,.,CASSYTKTRGTGELFF
TRBV28,TRBJ1-1,.,CATLELNTEAFF
TRBV10-2,TRBJ1-4,.,CASSEARVTVVGGKLFF
TRBV2,TRBJ2-7,.,CASSAGYEQYF
TRBV19,TRBJ2-4,.,CASSTLTVSAKNIQYF
TRBV6-4,TRBJ1-2,.,CASFGEGYTF
TRBV30,TRBJ2-1,.,CAWSVLRGPYNEQFF
TRBV5-6,TRBJ1-6,TRBD1,CASSLWTGNNSPLHF
TRBV9,TRBJ2-5,.,CASSVSFGSLSPRETQYF
TRBV4-1,TRBJ2-7,.,CASSQEVPDEQYF
TRBV4-1,TRBJ2-3,TRBD2,CASSQDGLAGGTDTQYF
TRBV5-8,TRBJ2-5,TRBD2,CASSLGALAGLQETQYF
TRBV15,TRBJ2-5,TRBD2,CATSGSSGSQETQYF
TRBV5-8,TRBJ1-5,.,CASSLDSPYNQPQHF
TRBV9,TRBJ1-1,.,CASSGGRGTEAFF
TRBV18,TRBJ2-3,TRBD2,CASSPGLAGVSTDTQYF
TRBV21-1,TRBJ2-5,.,CASPSRGAGETQYF
TRBV7-9,TRBJ1-1,TRBD1,CASSHGQGIEAFF
TRBV5-4,TRBJ1-4,TRBD1,CASSLKGQGEKLFF
TRBV30,TRBJ1-6,.,CAWSVRGDSPLHF
TRBV4-2,TRBJ1-2,TRBD1,CASSQDLGQGADGYTF
TRBV10-1,TRBJ2-1,.,CASSESTEYWRDEQFF
TRBV27,TRBJ2-6,.,CASVKLGGAFSGANVLTF
TRBV28,TRBJ2-7,TRBD1,CASSKTGIYEQYF
TRBV10-3,TRBJ1-5,.,CAISREDQPQHF
TRBV7-9,TRBJ1-1,.,CAILGGNTEAFF
TRBV7-9,TRBJ2-7,TRBD1,CASSNRDRHYEQYF
TRBV6-1,TRBJ1-4,TRBD1,CASSGKRDRGRYEKLFF